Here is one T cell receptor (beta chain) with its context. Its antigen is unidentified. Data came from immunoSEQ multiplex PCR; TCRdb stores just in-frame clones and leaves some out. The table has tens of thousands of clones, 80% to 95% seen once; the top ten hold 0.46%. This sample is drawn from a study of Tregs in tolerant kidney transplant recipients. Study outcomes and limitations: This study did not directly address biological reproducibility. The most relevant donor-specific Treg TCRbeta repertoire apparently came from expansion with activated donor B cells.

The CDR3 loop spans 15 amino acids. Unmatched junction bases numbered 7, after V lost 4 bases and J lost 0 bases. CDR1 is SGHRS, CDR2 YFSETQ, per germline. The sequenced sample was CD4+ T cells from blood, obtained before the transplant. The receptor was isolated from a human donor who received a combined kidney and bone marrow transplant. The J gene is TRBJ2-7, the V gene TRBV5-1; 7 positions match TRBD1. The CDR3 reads CASSNLTGFSYEQYF. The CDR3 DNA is TGCGCCAGCAGCAACCTGACAGGGTTCTCCTACGAGCAGTACTTC.